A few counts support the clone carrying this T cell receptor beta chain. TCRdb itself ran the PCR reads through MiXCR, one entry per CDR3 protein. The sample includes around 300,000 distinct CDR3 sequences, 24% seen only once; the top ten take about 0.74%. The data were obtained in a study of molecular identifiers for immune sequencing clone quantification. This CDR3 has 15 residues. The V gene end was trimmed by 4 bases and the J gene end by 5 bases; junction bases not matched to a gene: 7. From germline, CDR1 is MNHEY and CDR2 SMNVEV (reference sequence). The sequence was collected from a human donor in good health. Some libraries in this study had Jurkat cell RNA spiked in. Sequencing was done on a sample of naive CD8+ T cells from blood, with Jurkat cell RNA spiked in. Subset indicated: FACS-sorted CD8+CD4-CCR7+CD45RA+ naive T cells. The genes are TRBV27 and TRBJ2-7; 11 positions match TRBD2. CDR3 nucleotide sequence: TGTGCCAGCAGTTCTACTAGCGGGAGTTTAGACGAGCAGTACTTC. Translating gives CASSSTSGSLDEQYF.